This T cell receptor (beta chain) was sequenced in a study of T cell repertoires in aging, cancer and after chemotherapy. Study in general: Roughly 10 million TCR reads made up the full dataset.

Rearranged V-D-J TRB sequences were amplified with a mixed TRB-A/B primer pool. In TCRdb, the multiplex PCR reads were re-called with MiXCR into one record per CDR3 protein. The sample lists 6,500 to 8,000 distinct CDR3 sequences, 30% occurring once. Trimming took 2 bases from V and 5 from J, leaving 15 bases between them. Germline loops: CDR1 SGHNT, CDR2 YENEEA. This CDR3 spans 15 amino acids. Notes on the study in general: Healthy donors lost TCR diversity with age mainly through richness, cancer patients through richness and evenness. Age-matched healthy donors had significantly more diverse, less clonal blood TCR repertoires than untreated cancer patients.

Amplification of TCR beta used genomic DNA extracted from peripheral blood. Note on this clonotype: Its matching antigen is unknown.

The sequenced sample was blood. The receptor's source is a human donor with a blood cancer. V gene TRBV11-3 combines with J gene TRBJ2-5, with D tentatively TRBD2 (6 bases). CDR3 nucleotides: TGTGCCAGCAGCTTAAATTCGGGGGTGGGGGAGACCCAGTACTTC. Protein sequence: CASSLNSGVGETQYF.